This T cell receptor beta chain was observed in a study of T cells in women clearing cervical HPV infection. Study-level background: Cases were women with histologically confirmed HPV16-related CIN3 or worse, including a couple of invasive cancers. Case blood was drawn when the lesion was first found; control blood after infection became undetectable.

Produced via immunoSEQ multiplex PCR; TCRdb's table is partial and in-frame only. Recorded here are some 30,000 clones; the top ten clones represent over 6.5%. Study-level results: Associations may precede or follow infection; HPV-specific or memory T cells were not isolated.

V dropped 4 bases and J dropped 2; count of bases not matched to a gene: 21. The CDR3 length is 19 residues. Germline V gene sequence: CDR1 SGHRS, CDR2 YFSETQ. Remarks on this clone: Its specificity is unknown. With the read ending 3 residues before the CDR3 end, the germline J gene is used to fill in that end.

MY09/MY11 PCR detected cervical HPV DNA; dot-blot assigned genotypes. The sample consisted of blood buffy coat. The genes are TRBV5-1 and TRBJ2-7; TRBD2 matches at 7 bases. The TCR originated in a woman aged 18-70 years with a cervical HPV16 infection that either progressed to CIN3+ or cleared (not recorded which). Here the CDR3 reads CASSLQGLSPYLPTYEQYF. The sequenced part of the CDR3 DNA is TGCGCCAGCAGCCTTCAGGGACTATCACCTTACCTACCTACCTACGAG.